This TCR beta chain was profiled in a study of PD-1 blockade in classical Hodgkin lymphoma. Study-level results: Newly diagnosed patients had baseline TCR diversity that was reportedly lower than that of healthy donors.

As for this clone: The antigen is not known.

The CDR3 runs 14 residues. Per germline, CDR1 KGHSH and CDR2 LQKENI. V was cut by 3 bases and J by 4 bases, with 10 bases left in between. All patients relapsed after autologous stem cell transplantation, and brentuximab vedotin exposure varied. Profiled with immunoSEQ multiplex PCR; TCRdb holds only in-frame clones, not every one. The repertoire holds 120,000 to 150,000 clones, 78% seen once, with approximately 9.6% in the top ten. The TCR comes from a human donor with classical Hodgkin lymphoma. This chain connects TRBV18 to TRBJ1-5; no definite D call. This sample comprised peripheral blood mononuclear cells (PBMCs), obtained before the second cycle of nivolumab. The CDR3 loop reads CASSPAQLNQPQHF. The CDR3, as DNA: TGTGCCAGCTCACCGGCTCAGCTGAATCAGCCCCAGCATTTT.